The next 29 T cell receptor beta chains were all read from a single sample in a study of blood T cell repertoires in COVID-19. Produced via immunoSEQ multiplex PCR; TCRdb's table is partial and in-frame only. The sample holds 80,000 to 100,000 clones, around 84% seen once. The specimen was peripheral blood. The receptors originated from a woman aged 60-75 years in a cohort sampled during active or convalescent COVID-19.

This chain joins TRBV2 and TRBJ1-5; TRBD1 matches at 8 bases. The CDR3 spans 16 residues. Germline-derived CDR1 and CDR2 are SNHLY and FYNNEI. V lost 6 bases to trimming and J lost 4 bases; unmatched junction nucleotides: 11. In DNA form, the CDR3 reads TGTGCCAGCAGCAAAGACAGGGGATTGGGGAATCAGCCCCAGCATTTT. It is translated as CASSKDRGLGNQPQHF.

V usage is TRBV6-5 and J usage is TRBJ2-7; D perhaps matches TRBD2 (5 bases). The CDR3 spans 14 residues. In germline, CDR1 is MNHEY, CDR2 SVGAGI. V was pared by 0 bases and J by 3 bases, with 9 bases between. This chain's CDR3 is CASSYSLSGYEQYF. CDR3 sequence (DNA): TGTGCCAGCAGTTACTCGTTGAGCGGCTACGAGCAGTACTTC.

V is TRBV6-1 and J is TRBJ2-7; the D gene is possibly TRBD1 (5 bases). The CDR3 is made up of 15 amino acids. Germline CDR1 and CDR2: MNHNS and SASEGT. V lost 2 bases to trimming and J lost 3 bases, with 14 bases between them. Written as DNA, the CDR3 is TGTGCCAGCAGTGAAAATACAGGTACCTTCTACGAGCAGTACTTC. It specifies CASSENTGTFYEQYF.

The rearrangement uses TRBV7-9 and TRBJ1-2, with TRBD1 matching 7 bases. The length of the CDR3 is 12 residues. Germline V gene data show CDR1 as SEHNR and CDR2 as FQNEAQ (reference sequence). V was pared by 5 bases and J by 8 bases, with 5 bases of the junction left unmatched. DNA for the CDR3: TGTGCCAGCAGCCCCCCAGGGGGAGGCTACACCTTC. As protein: CASSPPGGGYTF.

The chain carries TRBV3-1 (or the pseudogene TRBV3-2) and TRBJ2-7, with TRBD2 matching 9 bases. The CDR3 is 15 amino acids. The germline V gene has CDR1 LGHDT and CDR2 YNNKEL (reference sequence). Germline trimming cut 0 bases from V and 3 bases from J; bases unmatched to any gene: 3. CDR3 loop: CASSQEEREDYEQYF. CDR3 in DNA: TGTGCCAGCAGCCAAGAGGAGCGGGAGGACTACGAGCAGTACTTC.

J is TRBJ2-1 and V is TRBV5-1; 7 bases align to TRBD1. The CDR3 totals 14 residues. Germline V CDR1 and CDR2: SGHRS, YFSETQ. Trimming cost V 7 bases and J 0 bases; bases outside gene matches: 4. The CDR3 region is CASYRDSSYNEQFF. CDR3 coding DNA: TGCGCCAGCTACCGGGACAGCTCCTACAATGAGCAGTTCTTC.

V gene TRBV7-9 combines with J gene TRBJ1-4, with 9 bases lining up with TRBD1. Germline V gives CDR1 SEHNR, CDR2 FQNEAQ (reference sequence). The V gene end was trimmed by 6 bases and the J gene end by 5 bases; junction bases not matched to a gene: 7. The CDR3 spans 15 residues. CDR3 region: CASRSSGTGNEKLFF. In DNA, the CDR3 is TGTGCCAGCAGAAGCTCCGGGACAGGGAATGAAAAACTGTTTTTT. Full variable domain (missing parts from reference TRBV7-9 and TRBJ1-4): DTGVSQNPRHKITKRGQNVTFRCDPISEHNRLYWYRQTLGQGPEFLTYFQNEAQLEKSRLLSDRFSAERPKGSFSTLEIQRTEQGDSAMYLCASRSSGTGNEKLFFGSGTQLSVL.

This clone was detected only a few times. V is TRBV28 and J is TRBJ1-5; D is ambiguous. The ends were cut back, 6 bases at V and 7 bases at J, with 19 bases in the middle. Germline-derived CDR1 and CDR2 are MDHEN and SYDVKM. CDR3 length: 15 residues. The CDR3 bases are TGTGCCAGCAGCTGGGTGGGTTCCCTCAGGCAGCCCCAGCATTTT. Protein product: CASSWVGSLRQPQHF. The full variable domain, rest sourced from reference TRBV28 and TRBJ1-5, is DVKVTQSSRYLVKRTGEKVFLECVQDMDHENMFWYRQDPGLGLRLIYFSYDVKMKEKGDIPEGYSVSREKKERFSLILESASTNQTSMYLCASSWVGSLRQPQHFGDGTRLSIL.

J is TRBJ1-1 and V is TRBV5-5; D may be TRBD1 (5 bases). The CDR3 is made up of 17 amino acids. V lost 0 bases to trimming and J lost 1 base, with 16 bases between them. Looked up from germline, CDR1 is SGHKS and CDR2 is YYEKEE (reference sequence). As DNA, the CDR3 is TGTGCCAGCAGCTTGGTGGGGAAAGGGGCACAGAACACTGAAGCTTTCTTT. Translated: CASSLVGKGAQNTEAFF.

This chain joins TRBV27 and TRBJ2-7, with TRBD2 matching 9 bases. The J segment lost 2 bases and the V segment lost 3 bases, leaving 8 bases of the junction unmatched. This CDR3 is built from 16 residues. Germline assignment: CDR1 MNHEY and CDR2 SMNVEV (reference sequence). DNA of the CDR3: TGTGCCAGCAGTTTTGCAAGCGGGGGGCCACCCTACGAGCAGTACTTC. It specifies CASSFASGGPPYEQYF.

The chain uses TRBV2 and TRBJ1-5; no firm D call. The CDR3 has 14 residues. Germline V gene lookup returns CDR1 SNHLY and CDR2 FYNNEI. Trimming stripped 4 bases from V and 3 bases from J, with 10 bases between. This chain's CDR3 is CASSGAPSNQPQHF. The CDR3 nucleotides read TGTGCCAGCAGTGGAGCTCCGTCCAATCAGCCCCAGCATTTT.

The rearrangement joins TRBV18 to TRBJ2-1; TRBD2 matches 13 bases. Trimming removed 5 bases from V and 8 bases from J; junction bases left unmatched: 9. The CDR3 is 16 residues long. The germline V gene encodes CDR1 KGHSH and CDR2 LQKENI. Written as DNA, the CDR3 is TGTGCCAGCTCAGCTATACTAGCGGGAGGGCCCGATGAGCAGTTCTTC. It yields the protein CASSAILAGGPDEQFF.

This chain joins TRBV7-8 and TRBJ1-6; TRBD1 is a possible D gene (6 bases). The ends were cut back, 5 bases at V and 11 bases at J, with 22 bases in the middle. The CDR3 covers 16 residues. Per germline, CDR1 SGHVS and CDR2 FQNEAQ. This chain's CDR3 is CASSNRGAGGHTPLHF. The CDR3 nucleotides read TGTGCCAGCAGCAACCGGGGGGCAGGAGGCCACACACCCCTCCACTTT.

This rearrangement joins TRBV18 to TRBJ1-1; D unresolved. Germline V gene lookup returns CDR1 KGHSH and CDR2 LQKENI. Trimming pared 2 bases from V and 0 bases from J, leaving 13 bases between. This CDR3 has 16 residues. The DNA for the CDR3 is TGTGCCAGCTCACCAGGAATTACGGCGGTGAACACTGAAGCTTTCTTT. Amino acid sequence: CASSPGITAVNTEAFF.

The sample holds one count of this clone. The chain couples TRBV27 to TRBJ2-1; D gene ambiguous. This CDR3 is 15 amino acids long. With 3 bases removed from V and 6 bases from J, the gap between germline ends came to 15 bases. CDR1 is MNHEY and CDR2 is SMNVEV in the germline V gene (reference sequence). CDR3 protein: CASSFDSPRINEQFF. DNA of the CDR3: TGTGCCAGCAGTTTTGACTCCCCGAGGATCAATGAGCAGTTCTTC.

The chain is built from TRBV2 and TRBJ2-1; 13 nucleotides line up with TRBD2. Germline assignment: CDR1 SNHLY and CDR2 FYNNEI. Losses at the gene ends were 6 bases for V and 15 bases for J; bases not matched to a gene: 11. The CDR3 is made up of 14 amino acids. This CDR3 is CASSAGLAGEVPFF. CDR3 in DNA: TGTGCCAGCAGCGCCGGACTAGCGGGAGAAGTTCCGTTCTTC.

The chain employs TRBV7-6 and TRBJ2-5; 7 positions agree with TRBD1. This CDR3 contains 15 residues. CDR1 SGHVS and CDR2 FNYEAQ come from the germline V gene. The V and J ends lost 5 bases and 4 bases, in that order; junction bases with no gene match: 10. Here the CDR3 DNA reads TGTGCCAGCAGCCTGTGGGACAGATCCCGAGAGACCCAGTACTTC. Translating it yields CASSLWDRSRETQYF.

The rearrangement joins TRBV6-5 to TRBJ2-3; 10 bases are a match to TRBD2. CDR3 length equals 15 residues. Germline V lookup: CDR1 MNHEY, CDR2 SVGAGI. Germline trimming cut 5 bases from V and 4 bases from J; bases unmatched to any gene: 6. The CDR3 DNA sequence: TGTGCCAGCAGTACCACTAGCGGGGTCTCAGATACGCAGTATTTT. Protein: CASSTTSGVSDTQYF.

The genes are TRBV7-9 and TRBJ2-1; TRBD2 aligns across 7 bases. The germline V gene encodes CDR1 SEHNR and CDR2 FQNEAQ (reference sequence). This CDR3 has 15 residues. V gave up 4 bases and J gave up 12 bases; unmatched junction bases: 15. The CDR3 loop is CASSSPASLADTQFF. The CDR3 DNA reads TGTGCCAGCAGCTCGCCCGCGAGTCTAGCGGATACGCAGTTCTTC.

V usage is TRBV5-1 and J usage is TRBJ1-5, with 8 bases fitting TRBD1. The CDR3 has 15 amino acids. V was clipped by 3 bases and J by 5 bases; unmatched bases: 7. The germline CDR1 and CDR2 sequences are SGHRS and YFSETQ. CDR3 sequence: CASSWGTGGDQPQHF. CDR3 DNA sequence: TGCGCCAGCAGCTGGGGGACAGGCGGGGATCAGCCCCAGCATTTT.

The chain employs TRBV19 and TRBJ2-2, with 8 nucleotides matching TRBD1. This CDR3 region has 13 residues. V lost 9 bases and J lost 3; bases outside the gene matches: 3. CDR1 is LNHDA and CDR2 is SQIVND in the germline V gene (reference sequence). The CDR3: CASGTGHTGELFF. In nucleotides, the CDR3 is TGTGCCAGCGGGACAGGACACACCGGGGAGCTGTTTTTT.

The genes are TRBV7-9 and TRBJ2-2, with D tentatively TRBD2 (6 bases). Trimming removed 3 bases from V and 5 bases from J, with 10 bases in between. CDR3 size: 14 residues. From germline, CDR1 is SEHNR and CDR2 FQNEAQ (reference sequence). In DNA form, the CDR3 reads TGTGCCAGCAGCTTCGCGGGGACGACCGGGGAGCTGTTTTTT. It is translated as CASSFAGTTGELFF.

This clone is a singleton in its sample. This rearrangement joins TRBV28 to TRBJ1-1; 8 bases agree with TRBD1. Germline loops: CDR1 MDHEN, CDR2 SYDVKM. V lost 4 bases and J lost 5; bases outside the gene matches: 3. The CDR3 has 13 residues. CDR3 protein: CASSSGQGTEAFF. In DNA form, the CDR3 reads TGTGCCAGCAGTTCCGGACAGGGAACTGAAGCTTTCTTT.

The chain is built from TRBV6-5 and TRBJ2-1; D possibly corresponds to TRBD1 (6 bases). CDR3 size: 11 residues. Per germline, CDR1 MNHEY and CDR2 SVGAGI. Trimming took 6 bases from V and 8 from J, leaving 8 bases between them. CDR3 coding DNA: TGTGCCAGCAGCACAGGGTATGAGCAGTTCTTC. Translating gives CASSTGYEQFF.

The rearrangement uses TRBV6-6 and TRBJ1-1; the match to TRBD1 covers 9 bases. This CDR3 has 13 amino acids. V dropped 7 bases and J dropped 4; count of bases not matched to a gene: 4. Germline CDR1 and CDR2: MNHNY and SVGAGI (reference sequence). CDR3 nucleotide sequence: TGTGCCAGCATTAAGACAGGGGGCACTGAAGCTTTCTTT. Residues: CASIKTGGTEAFF.

This sequence joins TRBV11-2 and TRBJ2-6; possible D gene TRBD1, 5 bases. The CDR3 extends over 16 amino acids. The V gene lost 5 bases and the J gene lost 0 bases, with 11 bases spanning the gap. Germline loops: CDR1 SGHAT, CDR2 FQNNGV. DNA of the CDR3: TGTGCCAGCAGCGCAGGGCTCCCCTCTGGGGCCAACGTCCTGACTTTC. This translates into CASSAGLPSGANVLTF. The variable domain in full, with the rest retrieved from reference TRBV11-2 and TRBJ2-6, is EAGVAQSPRYKIIEKRQSVAFWCNPISGHATLYWYQQILGQGPKLLIQFQNNGVVDDSQLPKDRFSAERLKGVDSTLKIQPAKLEDSAVYLCASSAGLPSGANVLTFGAGSRLTVL.

This chain links TRBV18 with TRBJ1-4; D may be TRBD1 (5 bases). This CDR3 is 17 amino acids long. Germline assignment: CDR1 KGHSH and CDR2 LQKENI. Trimming stripped 3 bases from V and 8 bases from J, with 22 bases between. The CDR3 nucleotides read TGTGCCAGCTCACCTAAGAGCCGTGGTCAGGGTAAAGAAAAACTGTTTTTT. This encodes CASSPKSRGQGKEKLFF. The complete variable domain, with remaining parts taken from reference TRBV18 and TRBJ1-4, reads NAGVMQNPRHLVRRRGQEARLRCSPMKGHSHVYWYRQLPEEGLKFMVYLQKENIIDESGMPKERFSAEFPKEGPSILRIQQVVRGDSAAYFCASSPKSRGQGKEKLFFGSGTQLSVL.

The V call is TRBV28, the J call TRBJ2-3, with D perhaps TRBD2 (5 bases). The CDR3 has 13 amino acids. Germline CDR1 reads MDHEN; CDR2 reads SYDVKM. Trimming took 3 bases from V and 1 from J, leaving 5 bases between them. DNA for the CDR3: TGTGCCAGCAGTTTGAGGGGCACAGATACGCAGTATTTT. Protein sequence: CASSLRGTDTQYF.

In nucleotides, the CDR3 is TGTGCCAGTAGAGGATTCCAGGGGGAATATGGCTACACCTTC. Its protein product is CASRGFQGEYGYTF. The chain combines TRBV19 with TRBJ1-2; 7 bases align to TRBD1. Per germline, CDR1 LNHDA and CDR2 SQIVND (reference sequence). The J segment lost 5 bases and the V segment lost 6 bases, leaving 9 bases of the junction unmatched. The CDR3 has 14 residues.